These 15 T cell receptor beta chains were sequenced from one sample in a study of blood T cell repertoires in COVID-19. Assay: immunoSEQ multiplex PCR; the TCRdb copy retains only in-frame clones and omits some. The sample holds 150,000 to 200,000 clones; around 85% are singletons and the top ten take approximately 10%. Sequences were obtained from peripheral blood. All receptors come from a man in his 60s with active or convalescent COVID-19.

The genes are TRBV5-5 and TRBJ1-5; the D is unclear. This CDR3 comprises 15 residues. The V end was cut by 0 bases, the J end by 1 base, with 8 bases between. From germline, CDR1 is SGHKS and CDR2 YYEKEE (reference sequence). The CDR3 here is CASSLEGRSNQPQHF. As DNA, the CDR3 is TGTGCCAGCAGCTTGGAAGGGAGAAGCAATCAGCCCCAGCATTTT.

The chain is built from TRBV2 and TRBJ1-4; D might be TRBD1 (6 bases). This CDR3 is built from 14 residues. V lost 6 bases and J lost 7, with 15 bases in between. The V gene's germline CDR1 is SNHLY and CDR2 FYNNEI. DNA of the CDR3: TGTGCCAGCAGGCTTTGGGGGCGCAGTGAAAAACTGTTTTTT. It encodes CASRLWGRSEKLFF.

J is TRBJ1-5 and V is TRBV7-2; the D is unclear. Germline V gene data show CDR1 as SGHTA and CDR2 as FQGNSA. The length of the CDR3 is 13 residues. With 3 bases removed from V and 2 bases from J, the gap between germline ends came to 5 bases. CDR3 sequence reads: CASSFRGNQPQHF. CDR3 coding DNA: TGTGCCAGCAGCTTTAGAGGCAATCAGCCCCAGCATTTT.

V usage is TRBV2 and J usage is TRBJ1-4; TRBD1 aligns across 9 bases. Germline V gives CDR1 SNHLY, CDR2 FYNNEI. J was trimmed by 8 bases and V by 11 bases; bases with no gene match: 18. The CDR3 spans 16 residues. The CDR3 nucleotides read TGTGCCGGCGCGGCGGACAGGGGTGTTAGGAAAGAAAAACTGTTTTTT. Protein: CAGAADRGVRKEKLFF.

This clone has a handful of counts. The V and J genes are TRBV4-1 and TRBJ2-1, with D possibly matching TRBD2 (6 bases). The CDR3 is 19 amino acids. The germline CDR1 and CDR2 sequences are MGHRA and YSYEKL. The V gene lost 0 bases and the J gene lost 7 bases, with 25 bases spanning the gap. This CDR3 is CASSQEVGSITTRWNEQFF. The CDR3 DNA reads TGCGCCAGCAGCCAAGAGGTCGGGAGTATCACCACACGGTGGAATGAGCAGTTCTTC.

This chain joins TRBV3-1 (or the pseudogene TRBV3-2) and TRBJ1-2, with D uncertain. The CDR3 extends over 15 amino acids. Germline CDR1 and CDR2: LGHDT and YNNKEL (reference sequence). V lost 2 bases and J 4 bases, leaving 14 bases between the germline ends. The CDR3 loop reads CASSQLSSAGYGYTF. CDR3 sequence (DNA): TGTGCCAGCAGCCAATTGAGTTCCGCAGGCTATGGCTACACCTTC.

This clone was observed a single time. This chain connects TRBV28 to TRBJ2-3; a possible D gene is TRBD1 (5 bases). The V end was cut by 2 bases, the J end by 4 bases, with 10 bases between. Germline V gene lookup returns CDR1 MDHEN and CDR2 SYDVKM. The CDR3 consists of 14 residues. The CDR3 region is CASSLRQGADTQYF. The CDR3 nucleotides read TGTGCCAGCAGTTTAAGGCAGGGCGCAGATACGCAGTATTTT.

This rearrangement joins TRBV11-3 to TRBJ2-5, with 9 positions matching TRBD1. Trimming took 1 base from V and 5 from J; bases not matched to a gene: 8. The length of the CDR3 is 16 residues. Germline V lookup: CDR1 SGHNT, CDR2 YENEEA. Written as DNA, the CDR3 is TGTGCCAGCAGCTTAGGACGACAGGGGGTGGGCGAGACCCAGTACTTC. This encodes CASSLGRQGVGETQYF.

V gene TRBV29-1 combines with J gene TRBJ2-7; D is unresolved. CDR1 is SQVTM, CDR2 ANQGSEA, per germline. Between the trimmed V and J ends, which lost 4 bases and 6 bases, there was a span of 13 bases. CDR3 length equals 12 residues. DNA for the CDR3: TGCAGCGTTGCGTTTCCGGGTAGCGAGCAGTACTTC. It is translated as CSVAFPGSEQYF.

The V call is TRBV6-5, the J call TRBJ2-7; 13 positions agree with TRBD2. Per the germline V gene, CDR1 is MNHEY and CDR2 is SVGAGI. Germline trimming cut 8 bases from V and 5 bases from J; bases unmatched to any gene: 3. The CDR3 covers 13 residues. CDR3 region: CASETSGRDEQYF. CDR3 DNA sequence: TGTGCCAGCGAAACTAGCGGGAGGGACGAGCAGTACTTC.

The J gene is TRBJ1-2, the V gene TRBV10-2; possible D gene TRBD1, 6 bases. The CDR3 has 16 residues. Trimming removed 0 bases from V and 0 bases from J, with 11 bases in between. Germline loops: CDR1 WSHSY, CDR2 SAAADI. The CDR3 sequence is CASSESGTTTNYGYTF. CDR3 coding DNA: TGCGCCAGCAGTGAGTCGGGGACAACGACTAACTATGGCTACACCTTC.

This clone appeared a single time. The chain combines TRBV5-4 with TRBJ2-5; 9 bases are shared with TRBD2. Germline-derived CDR1 and CDR2 are SGHNT and YYREEE (reference sequence). CDR3 length equals 15 residues. V dropped 1 base and J dropped 4; count of bases not matched to a gene: 5. The CDR3 protein is CASSLQRGARETQYF. In DNA form, the CDR3 reads TGTGCCAGCAGCTTGCAGCGGGGGGCTCGAGAGACCCAGTACTTC.

This chain uses TRBV7-2 with TRBJ1-6, with 9 bases matching TRBD1. The CDR3 extends over 14 amino acids. With 5 bases clipped from V and 10 bases from J, the junction kept 6 bases outside the gene matches. CDR1 and CDR2 (germline): SGHTA, FQGNSA. DNA of the CDR3: TGTGCCAGCAGCCCGCGACAGGGGGACTCACCCCTCCACTTT. It specifies CASSPRQGDSPLHF.

The J gene is TRBJ1-4, the V gene TRBV19; 7 nucleotides align to TRBD1. The CDR3 runs to 13 residues. Trimming at V came to 7 bases and at J to 4 bases, leaving 3 bases not matched to a gene. Germline CDR1 is LNHDA and CDR2 is SQIVND (reference sequence). The CDR3 DNA follows: TGTGCCAGTAAAAGGGACAGTAATGAAAAACTGTTTTTT. Protein sequence: CASKRDSNEKLFF.

A note on this clone: At one end, the junction sequence differs from germline, possibly due to a read error. The chain combines TRBV4-2 with TRBJ2-2, with a possible D match to TRBD2 (6 bases). CDR3 size: 15 residues. CDR1 is LGHNA, CDR2 YNFKEQ, per germline. The CDR3 region has the DNA TGTGCCAGCAGCCAAGAGGGCGGGATATCCGGGGAGTTGTTTTTT. Translation gives CASSQEGGISGELFF.